Below, 25 T cell receptor beta chains from the same sample are listed, as sequenced in a study of cytomegalovirus exposure and HLA in healthy donors. 60 Vbeta and 13 Jbeta primers were used in PCR. The table came from immunoSEQ multiplex PCR; TCRdb's copy has only in-frame clones and leaves some out. This sample yields some 200,000 clones, of which around 84% are seen a single time; over 2.5% belongs to the top ten. Sequenced: PBMCs. The receptors derive from a woman aged 50 to 60 in good health and CMV-seropositive.

This clone has a handful of counts. J is TRBJ1-2 and V is TRBV5-1, with TRBD1 as a possible D gene (5 bases). CDR1 SGHRS and CDR2 YFSETQ come from the germline V gene. Trimming removed 2 bases at V and 1 base at J, with 6 bases between. This CDR3 region has 13 residues. The CDR3 region has the DNA TGCGCCAGCAGCTTCGACAGTAACTATGGCTACACCTTC. It encodes CASSFDSNYGYTF.

The V gene is TRBV5-6, the J gene TRBJ2-1, with D maybe TRBD2 (5 bases). Trimming shortened V by 3 bases and J by 4 bases, and 14 bases separated the two germline ends. Per germline, CDR1 SGHDT and CDR2 YYEEEE. The CDR3 runs 15 residues. The CDR3 DNA follows: TGTGCCAGCAGCTCCCTGGCGGGCGAATACAATGAGCAGTTCTTC. Protein: CASSSLAGEYNEQFF.

CDR3 sequence (DNA): TGTGCCAGCAGTTTTATAGCGGGGGGGACCTACGAGCAGTACTTC. Its protein is CASSFIAGGTYEQYF. The chain recombines TRBV5-5 with TRBJ2-7, with 11 bases identical to TRBD2. Per the germline V gene, CDR1 is SGHKS and CDR2 is YYEKEE (reference sequence). This CDR3 is 15 amino acids long. V was pared by 5 bases and J by 2 bases, with 6 bases of the junction left unmatched.

The rearrangement joins TRBV7-3 to TRBJ2-5; 10 bases line up with TRBD2. From germline, CDR1 is SGHTA and CDR2 FQGTGA. Germline trimming cut 5 bases from V and 5 bases from J; bases unmatched to any gene: 8. The CDR3 is made up of 15 amino acids. The CDR3 here is CASSQSGGAGETQYF. The CDR3 region has the DNA TGTGCCAGCAGCCAAAGCGGGGGGGCTGGGGAGACCCAGTACTTC.

The chain couples TRBV5-1 to TRBJ1-2; TRBD1 agrees at 9 bases. This CDR3 region has 15 residues. V gave up 0 bases and J gave up 4 bases; unmatched junction bases: 4. CDR1 SGHRS and CDR2 YFSETQ come from the germline V gene. As DNA, the CDR3 is TGCGCCAGCAGCTTGGCACAGGGGGCATTCTATGGCTACACCTTC. It encodes CASSLAQGAFYGYTF. Full variable domain (rest looked up from reference TRBV5-1 and TRBJ1-2): KAGVTQTPRYLIKTRGQQVTLSCSPISGHRSVSWYQQTPGQGLQFLFEYFSETQRNKGNFPGRFSGRQFSNSRSEMNVSTLELGDSALYLCASSLAQGAFYGYTFGSGTRLTVV.

The chain uses TRBV29-1 and TRBJ2-7, with no clear D. The CDR3 is made up of 12 amino acids. In germline, CDR1 is SQVTM, CDR2 ANQGSEA. Trimming shortened V by 6 bases and J by 1 base, and 10 bases separated the two germline ends. CDR3 protein: CSVFTPSYEQYF. The DNA for the CDR3 is TGCAGCGTGTTTACTCCGTCCTACGAGCAGTACTTC.

The CDR3 protein is CASTFEAFF. The CDR3 DNA is TGTGCCAGCACTTTTGAAGCTTTCTTT. The chain is built from TRBV21-1 and TRBJ1-1. TRBV21-1 counts as a pseudogene. The CDR3 length is 9 residues.

The chain employs TRBV5-4 and TRBJ1-3; D not certain. V was clipped by 3 bases and J by 0 bases, with 10 bases between them. The CDR3 is 15 amino acids. Germline-derived CDR1 and CDR2 are SGHNT and YYREEE (reference sequence). CDR3 DNA sequence: TGTGCCAGCAGCTATGACATTAGCTCTGGAAACACCATATATTTT. Translating it yields CASSYDISSGNTIYF.

The V and J genes are TRBV6-5 and TRBJ2-1, with 8 positions matching TRBD2. The junction had 8 bases not matched to a gene; V was cut back by 6 bases and J by 10 bases. This CDR3 has 13 amino acids. CDR1 is MNHEY and CDR2 is SVGAGI in the germline V gene. The CDR3 DNA reads as TGTGCCAGCAGACCGGGGGGGCCGGCCGAGCAGTTCTTC. It specifies CASRPGGPAEQFF.

This sequence joins TRBV13 and TRBJ1-6; 9 bases fit TRBD1. The CDR3 extends over 14 amino acids. Germline V gene sequence: CDR1 PRHDT, CDR2 FYEKMQ (reference sequence). The V segment lost 4 bases and the J segment 8 bases; nucleotides outside the gene matches: 3. The CDR3 spells CASSSDRGDSPLHF. CDR3 coding DNA: TGTGCCAGCAGCTCGGACAGGGGAGATTCACCCCTCCACTTT.

A single count supports this clone. This sequence joins TRBV6-1 and TRBJ1-5; D ambiguous. CDR3 length equals 13 residues. V was pared by 2 bases and J by 2 bases, with 4 bases between. Germline CDR1 is MNHNS and CDR2 is SASEGT. This chain's CDR3 is CASSELGNQPQHF. For the CDR3, the DNA is TGTGCCAGCAGTGAATTAGGCAATCAGCCCCAGCATTTT.

This chain links TRBV29-1 with TRBJ1-2; D ambiguous. This CDR3 has 14 amino acids. Germline loops: CDR1 SQVTM, CDR2 ANQGSEA. Trimming removed 6 bases from V and 3 bases from J, with 17 bases in between. The CDR3 DNA reads as TGCAGCGTGGGAGATCCGAGGCTGTACTATGGCTACACCTTC. As protein: CSVGDPRLYYGYTF.

The chain links TRBV6-1 to TRBJ2-7, with 11 bases matching TRBD1. The CDR3 has 15 residues. The V segment lost 7 bases and the J segment 4 bases; nucleotides outside the gene matches: 9. CDR1 and CDR2 from the germline V gene are MNHNS and SASEGT. This chain's CDR3 is CASKTPGQGVYEQYF. The CDR3 DNA reads as TGTGCCAGCAAAACTCCGGGACAGGGGGTGTACGAGCAGTACTTC.

The chain joins TRBV6-4 to TRBJ2-7; 7 bases are a match to TRBD1. V lost 0 bases and J lost 0; bases outside the gene matches: 8. Germline CDR1 is MRHNA and CDR2 is SNTAGT. This CDR3 comprises 17 residues. The CDR3 region has the DNA TGTGCCAGCAGTGACTCGGATTTTTACAGGGGCTCCTACGAGCAGTACTTC. It yields the protein CASSDSDFYRGSYEQYF.

Only one count was recorded for this clone. This chain connects TRBV4-1 to TRBJ1-5, with D perhaps TRBD1 (6 bases). Trimming shortened V by 1 base and J by 0 bases, and 10 bases separated the two germline ends. This CDR3 is 16 amino acids long. Germline-derived CDR1 and CDR2 are MGHRA and YSYEKL. CDR3 region: CASSQATGYSNQPQHF. Here the CDR3 DNA reads TGCGCCAGCAGCCAAGCAACAGGGTATAGCAATCAGCCCCAGCATTTT.

The chain is built from TRBV6-5 and TRBJ1-2, with unresolved D. Germline CDR1 and CDR2: MNHEY and SVGAGI. This CDR3 has 12 residues. Trimming pared 7 bases from V and 0 bases from J, leaving 6 bases between. The CDR3: CASIGTNYGYTF. In DNA, the CDR3 is TGTGCCAGCATCGGGACTAACTATGGCTACACCTTC.

CDR3 nucleotides: TGCGCCAGCAGCGCAAGCCGACTAGCGGGGTCAGATACGCAGTATTTT. Protein sequence: CASSASRLAGSDTQYF. The chain joins TRBV5-1 to TRBJ2-3; 11 nucleotides align to TRBD2. This CDR3 contains 16 residues. Germline V gives CDR1 SGHRS, CDR2 YFSETQ. The V and J ends lost 4 bases and 4 bases, in that order; junction bases with no gene match: 8.

This clone was seen more than once but under ten times. The chain uses TRBV6-5 and TRBJ1-6; maybe TRBD1 (6 bases). V was shortened by 5 bases and J by 10 bases, with 9 bases between the two germline ends. This CDR3 comprises 12 residues. Per the germline V gene, CDR1 is MNHEY and CDR2 is SVGAGI. CDR3 in DNA: TGTGCCAGCAGTAGGGGGTCATCACCCCTCCACTTT. The encoded protein is CASSRGSSPLHF.

V and J are TRBV27 and TRBJ1-1; 9 nucleotides match TRBD1. V lost 4 bases and J lost 0; bases outside the gene matches: 9. Germline-derived CDR1 and CDR2 are MNHEY and SMNVEV (reference sequence). The CDR3 extends over 17 amino acids. Here the CDR3 DNA reads TGTGCCAGCAGTTCAGACAGGGGGGGCCTCTTGAACACTGAAGCTTTCTTT. Amino acid sequence: CASSSDRGGLLNTEAFF.

The rearrangement uses TRBV18 and TRBJ2-5; 8 bases align to TRBD1. Germline CDR1 KGHSH, CDR2 LQKENI. V lost 5 bases to trimming and J lost 2 bases; unmatched junction nucleotides: 7. The CDR3 is 15 residues long. CDR3 loop: CASSTETGGQETQYF. CDR3 nucleotide sequence: TGTGCCAGCTCAACTGAAACAGGGGGTCAAGAGACCCAGTACTTC.

This clone has a single count. V is TRBV27 and J is TRBJ2-5, with D possibly matching TRBD1 (6 bases). V was cut by 4 bases and J by 7 bases, with 16 bases left in between. Germline V gives CDR1 MNHEY, CDR2 SMNVEV (reference sequence). The CDR3 totals 14 residues. CDR3 sequence reads: CASSSRQDWGTQYF. In nucleotides, the CDR3 is TGTGCCAGCAGTTCCAGACAGGATTGGGGGACCCAGTACTTC.

The DNA of the CDR3 is TGTGCCAGCAGTTTAGACATAACGAACTATGGCTACACCTTC. This sequence encodes CASSLDITNYGYTF. The chain recombines TRBV6-9 with TRBJ1-2, with D hard to call. The CDR3 spans 14 residues. Trimming removed 4 bases at V and 2 bases at J, with 11 bases between. CDR1 is MNHGY, CDR2 SVAAGI, per germline.

The chain combines TRBV9 with TRBJ2-7; 11 bases line up with TRBD1. This CDR3 is 15 amino acids long. Looked up from germline, CDR1 is SGDLS and CDR2 is YYNGEE. V lost 2 bases, J lost 2 bases, and 3 bases stayed unmatched. CDR3 nucleotides: TGTGCCAGCAGCGTTAGGGACAGGGGGGCCTACGAGCAGTACTTC. It yields the protein CASSVRDRGAYEQYF.

CDR3 sequence reads: CASSLSTGTGLTSPLHF. CDR3 DNA sequence: TGTGCCAGCAGCTTGAGTACCGGGACAGGATTAACTTCACCCCTCCACTTT. This sequence joins TRBV5-6 and TRBJ1-6; 8 bases fit TRBD1. Germline V gene lookup returns CDR1 SGHDT and CDR2 YYEEEE. The ends lost 1 base at V and 9 bases at J; junction bases unmatched: 12. The CDR3 length is 17 residues.

CDR3 sequence reads: CASSSRNEQYF. The CDR3, as DNA: TGTGCCAGCAGTTCGAGGAACGAGCAGTACTTC. The chain couples TRBV2 to TRBJ2-7; D not resolved. The CDR3 length is 11 residues. CDR1 is SNHLY, CDR2 FYNNEI, per germline. The V end lost 5 bases, the J end lost 5 bases, and 7 bases lay between the germline ends.